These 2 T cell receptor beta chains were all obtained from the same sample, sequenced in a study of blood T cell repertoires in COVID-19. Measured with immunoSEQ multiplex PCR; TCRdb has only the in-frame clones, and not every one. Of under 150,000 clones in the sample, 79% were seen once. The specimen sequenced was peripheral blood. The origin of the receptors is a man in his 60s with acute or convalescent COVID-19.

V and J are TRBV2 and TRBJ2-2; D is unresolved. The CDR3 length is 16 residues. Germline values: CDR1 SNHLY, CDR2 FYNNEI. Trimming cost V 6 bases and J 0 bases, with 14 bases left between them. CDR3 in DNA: TGTGCCAGCAGACTCGATAAAACAGCGAACACCGGGGAGCTGTTTTTT. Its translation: CASRLDKTANTGELFF.

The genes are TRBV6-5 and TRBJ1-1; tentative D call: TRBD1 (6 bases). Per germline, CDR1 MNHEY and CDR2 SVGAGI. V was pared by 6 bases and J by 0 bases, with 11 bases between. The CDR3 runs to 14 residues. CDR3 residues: CASRVQGMNTEAFF. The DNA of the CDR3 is TGTGCCAGCAGGGTACAGGGTATGAACACTGAAGCTTTCTTT.